This TCR beta chain is from a study of blood T cells in healthy people across ages. Researchers report isolating at least 7 million PBMCs per sample. The germline V and J ends were trimmed by 5 bases and 6 bases, with 17 bases remaining between them. CDR1 MNHNS and CDR2 SASEGT come from the germline V gene. The CDR3 is 15 amino acids. For the second PCR, which ran for 7 to 11 cycles, a sample-barcoded 5' primer and a J-beta primer mix were used. In TCRdb, the 5' RACE reads were re-called with MiXCR into one record per CDR3 protein. Among roughly 730,000 distinct CDR3 sequences, just over 55% were seen once, and the ten largest hold 20% to 30%. As concerns this clonotype: Its antigen remains unknown.

Study-wide findings and caveats: The recorded TCR beta diversity per million T cells decreased in a roughly linear manner with age.

Sequences were obtained from blood. This TCR derives from a man in his forties in good health. The chain has TRBV6-1 and TRBJ2-1, with a possible D match to TRBD2 (6 bases). The CDR3 is CASSSDYGFFNEQFF. In nucleotides, the CDR3 is TGTGCCAGCAGTTCGGACTACGGCTTTTTCAATGAGCAGTTCTTC.